What follows describes a single T cell receptor beta chain. What it binds is unknown. The CDR3 length is 19 residues. Germline V gene data show CDR1 as SEHNR and CDR2 as FQNEAQ (reference sequence). Trimming removed 5 bases from V and 1 base from J; junction bases left unmatched: 15. Uncontrolled infection, other autoimmune disease, pregnancy or lactation disqualified patients from enrolment. This sample was included in a study of T cells in Graves' hyperthyroidism and ophthalmopathy. Broader study findings: Ophthalmopathy, which appeared later, was predicted by the model a median roughly 6.5 months before onset. Most expanded thyroid clonotypes above 0.001 also appeared in blood.

RNA transcripts served as the template for amplifying TCR beta CDR3 regions. First-round RT-PCR targeting the TCR CDR3 was performed with the HTBI primer set. Each CDR3 protein gets one entry after TCRdb re-called the multiplex PCR reads with MiXCR. In the table there are roughly 500,000 distinct CDR3 sequences, about 45% of which are singletons. Specimen: peripheral blood or thyroid tissue (not recorded which). This TCR came from an adult woman with Graves' disease, either hyperthyroidism or ophthalmopathy (not recorded which). V is TRBV7-9 and J is TRBJ2-5; TRBD2 agrees at 11 bases. CDR3 loop: CASSPIAGGGPLLQETQYF. The CDR3 DNA is TGTGCCAGCAGCCCGATAGCGGGAGGGGGACCCCTACTCCAAGAGACCCAGTACTTC.